This T cell receptor beta chain comes out of a study of response to subunit inactivated influenza vaccine (dated 2018 in TCRdb). As for the study more broadly: To follow how T cells responded to a trivalent subunit inactivated influenza vaccine, the researchers relied on deep quantitative profiling of the T cell receptor repertoire.

In the case of this clonotype: Its antigen has not been determined. Base qualities are not recorded, but no much larger clone differs from it by a single base.

Libraries were built with RT-PCR. TCRdb shows the sequencer as Illumina HiSeq 2500. TCRdb reprocessed the public reads (quality trimming at Q25 with fastp, clone calling with MiXCR) and kept in-frame beta chains. Rows are combined by CDR3 protein, so each entry shows the most common genes and DNA. The sample yields hundreds of thousands of distinct CDR3 sequences; 12% to 15% were counted once. Roughly 7.2% of the sample lies in the top ten. Overall study results and their limits: The authors suggested that each seasonal influenza vaccination may recruit only a limited number of new T cells.

For this chain, trimming is 0 bases at the V end and 2 bases at the J end, and the number of junction bases without a gene match is 6. In the germline V gene, CDR1 corresponds to SGHRS and CDR2 to YFSETQ. The CDR3, cysteine through phenylalanine, is 16 amino acids long. Left in the record is the CDR3 DNA by itself, 48 bases read in frame from the first base. The sequences come from PBMCs from blood, collected roughly 15 days before vaccination. This clonotype originated in a man aged 45 to 65 who received an inactivated influenza vaccine. Donor details come from another sample of the same person, matched by shared clones. The rearrangement combines TRBV5-1 with TRBJ2-3, and 7 bases in between align with TRBD2. The nucleotide sequence is given as TGCGCCAGCAGCTTGGCTCTAGCGGCGGCCACAGATACGCAGTATTTT. Translated, it reads CASSLALAAATDTQYF.